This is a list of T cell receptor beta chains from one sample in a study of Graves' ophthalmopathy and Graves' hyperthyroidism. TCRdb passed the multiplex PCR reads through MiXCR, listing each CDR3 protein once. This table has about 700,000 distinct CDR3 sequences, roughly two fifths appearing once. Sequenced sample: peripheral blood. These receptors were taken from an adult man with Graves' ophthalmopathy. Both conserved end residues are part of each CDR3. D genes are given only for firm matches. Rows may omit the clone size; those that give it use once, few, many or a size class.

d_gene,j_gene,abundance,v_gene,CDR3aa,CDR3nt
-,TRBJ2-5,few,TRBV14,CASSLSWVGGETQYF,TGTGCCAGCAGCCTCTCATGGGTAGGAGGGGAGACCCAGTACTTC
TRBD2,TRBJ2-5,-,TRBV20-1,CSAQAGTSGSAQETQYF,TGCAGTGCTCAAGCCGGGACTAGCGGGAGCGCCCAAGAGACCCAGTACTTC
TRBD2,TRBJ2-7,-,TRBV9,CASSVAGGPSYEQYF,TGTGCCAGCAGCGTAGCGGGGGGGCCCTCCTACGAGCAGTACTTC
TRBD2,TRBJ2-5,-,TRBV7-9,CASSLAERGLTQYF,TGTGCCAGCAGCTTAGCCGAGCGGGGGTTGACCCAGTACTTC
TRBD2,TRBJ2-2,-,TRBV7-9,CASSLCREVATGELFF,TGTGCCAGCAGCTTATGTCGGGAGGTGGCCACCGGGGAGCTGTTTTTT
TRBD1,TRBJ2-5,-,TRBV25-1,CASSSLTGPETQYF,TGTGCCAGCAGTTCCTTGACAGGGCCAGAGACCCAGTACTTC
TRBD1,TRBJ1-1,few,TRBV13,CASSLDRGRTNTEAFF,TGTGCCAGCAGCTTAGACAGGGGGCGGACGAACACTGAAGCTTTCTTT
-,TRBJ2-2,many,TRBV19,CASRGDILNTGELFF,TGTGCCAGTAGGGGGGACATCTTGAACACCGGGGAGCTGTTTTTT
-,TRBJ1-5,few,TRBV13,CASSLIYRAHNQPQHF,TGTGCCAGCAGCTTAATTTATCGGGCCCACAATCAGCCCCAGCATTTT
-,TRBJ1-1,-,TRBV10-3,CAISHKYPNSEAFF,TGTGCCATCAGTCACAAGTATCCGAACAGTGAAGCTTTCTTT
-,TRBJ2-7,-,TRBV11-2,CASSLDYMPDEQYF,TGTGCCAGCAGCTTAGATTACATGCCCGACGAGCAGTACTTC
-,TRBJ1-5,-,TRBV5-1,CASSPAPGLEQPQHF,TGCGCCAGCAGCCCAGCCCCAGGGTTGGAGCAGCCCCAGCATTTT
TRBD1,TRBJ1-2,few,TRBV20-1,CSAWTGRSGYTF,TGCAGTGCTTGGACAGGGAGGAGCGGCTACACCTTC
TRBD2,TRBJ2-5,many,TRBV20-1,CSAHTTEREVWLETQYF,TGCAGTGCCCACACTACGGAGCGGGAGGTCTGGTTGGAGACCCAGTACTTC
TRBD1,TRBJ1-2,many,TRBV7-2,CASSLRTGSVGYTF,TGTGCCAGCAGCCTCCGGACAGGGAGTGTCGGCTACACCTTC
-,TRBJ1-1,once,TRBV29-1,CSLAIGGWTNTEAFF,TGCAGCTTGGCCATCGGGGGGTGGACGAACACTGAAGCTTTCTTT
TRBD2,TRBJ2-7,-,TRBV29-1,CSVRTSGANYEQYF,TGCAGCGTACGGACTAGCGGGGCGAACTACGAGCAGTACTTC
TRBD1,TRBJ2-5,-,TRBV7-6,CASSSTGGQGTQYF,TGTGCCAGCAGCTCGACAGGGGGTCAAGGTACCCAGTACTTC
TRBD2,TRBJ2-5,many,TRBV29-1,CSVRTSGGSGETQYF,TGCAGCGTTCGGACTAGCGGGGGTTCCGGGGAGACCCAGTACTTC
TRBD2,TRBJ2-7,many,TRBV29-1,CSAQRDYEQYF,TGCAGCGCACAGCGGGACTACGAGCAGTACTTC
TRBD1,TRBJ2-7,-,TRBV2,CASSSPGQGAHEQYF,TGTGCCAGCAGCTCACCGGGACAGGGCGCCCACGAGCAGTACTTC
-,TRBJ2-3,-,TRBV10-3,CAISESNGIGDTQYF,TGTGCCATCAGTGAGTCGAATGGTATTGGAGATACGCAGTATTTT
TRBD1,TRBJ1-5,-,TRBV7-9,CASSLVIQGLAQPQHF,TGTGCCAGCAGCTTAGTAATACAGGGGTTGGCTCAGCCCCAGCATTTT
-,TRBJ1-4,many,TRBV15,CATSRDPRTEEKLFF,TGTGCCACCAGCAGAGATCCACGGACGGAGGAAAAACTGTTTTTT
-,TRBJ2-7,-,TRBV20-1,CSARDYQGYEQYF,TGCAGTGCTAGAGATTATCAGGGCTACGAGCAGTACTTC
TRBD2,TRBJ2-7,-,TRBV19,CASHTAGESYEQYF,TGTGCCAGTCATACGGCGGGGGAGTCCTACGAGCAGTACTTC